This entry lists 7 T cell receptor beta chains sequenced from one sample in a study of blood T cell repertoires in COVID-19. Profiling relied on immunoSEQ multiplex PCR, and the TCRdb table lists in-frame clones only, not all of them. Found here are about 160,000 clones, 80% of them singletons; the top ten hold around 3.2%. The specimen was PBMCs or T cells enriched from blood (not recorded which). The source of these receptors is a woman aged 55-75 years who had recovered from COVID-19.

V and J are TRBV27 and TRBJ2-5; 10 positions match TRBD2. The CDR3 runs 16 residues. Germline CDR1 reads MNHEY; CDR2 reads SMNVEV (reference sequence). Losses at the gene ends were 5 bases for V and 5 bases for J; bases not matched to a gene: 11. The CDR3 protein is CASSRTQRGGLETQYF. The CDR3 coding sequence is TGTGCCAGCAGTCGGACCCAGCGGGGGGGCCTCGAGACCCAGTACTTC.

This clone was detected many times. The chain recombines TRBV6-5 with TRBJ1-6; 9 bases match TRBD1. Germline V gene lookup returns CDR1 MNHEY and CDR2 SVGAGI. V dropped 0 bases and J dropped 8; count of bases not matched to a gene: 2. This CDR3 comprises 15 residues. In DNA, the CDR3 is TGTGCCAGCAGTTACTCAAGGACAGGGGATTCACCCCTCCACTTT. Amino acids: CASSYSRTGDSPLHF.

The rearrangement joins TRBV5-4 to TRBJ2-3, with D uncertain. Trimming pared 0 bases from V and 6 bases from J, leaving 11 bases between. Germline V gives CDR1 SGHNT, CDR2 YYREEE (reference sequence). The length of the CDR3 is 14 residues. As DNA, the CDR3 is TGTGCCAGCAGCTTGGATCTACTCACGGATACGCAGTATTTT. This translates into CASSLDLLTDTQYF.

This chain joins TRBV6-5 and TRBJ2-1; D may be TRBD2 (5 bases). V gave up 6 bases and J gave up 5 bases, with 17 bases separating them. In germline, CDR1 is MNHEY, CDR2 SVGAGI. CDR3 length equals 15 residues. In DNA form, the CDR3 reads TGTGCCAGCAGAGCGGACTCCGGGCCCGACAATGAGCAGTTCTTC. This encodes CASRADSGPDNEQFF.

The rearrangement joins TRBV3-1 (or the pseudogene TRBV3-2) to TRBJ2-1, with TRBD2 matching 13 bases. CDR1 is LGHDT, CDR2 YNNKEL, per germline (reference sequence). Unmatched junction bases numbered 5, after V lost 0 bases and J lost 6 bases. The CDR3 covers 17 residues. CDR3 protein: CASSQDPTSGGVNEQFF. The CDR3 region has the DNA TGTGCCAGCAGCCAAGATCCTACTAGCGGGGGGGTCAATGAGCAGTTCTTC.

This chain connects TRBV6-5 to TRBJ1-2; the match to TRBD1 covers 8 bases. The CDR3 has 14 amino acids. Unmatched junction bases numbered 10, after V lost 8 bases and J lost 5 bases. Germline V lookup: CDR1 MNHEY, CDR2 SVGAGI. CDR3 sequence: CASSADRAPYGYTF. The CDR3 region has the DNA TGTGCCAGCTCAGCGGACAGGGCCCCGTATGGCTACACCTTC.

CDR3 in DNA: TGTGCCAGCAGGAGACAGGGGGACGGCACTGAAGCTTTCTTT. It codes for CASRRQGDGTEAFF. The J gene is TRBJ1-1, the V gene TRBV6-5, with 9 bases fitting TRBD1. Germline V lookup: CDR1 MNHEY, CDR2 SVGAGI. This CDR3 has 14 amino acids. After removal of 6 bases from V and 4 bases from J, the junction contained 6 bases not matched to a gene.